Listed below are T cell receptor beta chains from one sample, sequenced in a study of cytomegalovirus exposure and HLA in healthy donors. Clones were sequenced by immunoSEQ multiplex PCR, and TCRdb holds only the in-frame ones, with some missing. The data hold approximately 110,000 clones, with about 59% observed a single time. The sample was PBMCs. The receptors come from a man between 25 and 39 years old in good health and CMV-seropositive. CDR3s include the opening cysteine and the closing phenylalanine or tryptophan. The D gene is left open where the match is weak. Expanded clones get a size class; other rows say once, few or many, or leave the size out.

v_call	cdr3_length	j_call	clone_size	d_call	cdr3_nt	cdr3_aa
TRBV5-1	14	TRBJ1-4	-	-	TGCGCCAGCAGCTTGGTCGGGGAGGGAGAAAAACTGTTTTTT	CASSLVGEGEKLFF
TRBV9	16	TRBJ2-3	-	-	TGTGCCAGCAGCGGCAGACGGAGACTTAGCACAGATACGCAGTATTTT	CASSGRRRLSTDTQYF
TRBV5-1	16	TRBJ2-7	-	TRBD1	TGCGCCAGCAGCGTGAGCCCCGGGACAGGGGTGGACGAGCAGTACTTC	CASSVSPGTGVDEQYF
TRBV29-1	12	TRBJ1-4	-	TRBD1	TGCAGCGCACAGGGGGCTAATGAAAAACTGTTTTTT	CSAQGANEKLFF
TRBV6-5	14	TRBJ1-6	-	TRBD1	TGTGCCAGCAGTTCGGGACAGTTGTATTCACCCCTCCACTTT	CASSSGQLYSPLHF
TRBV5-1	13	TRBJ2-2	-	-	TGCGCCAGCAGCTCCGGGGACACCGGGGAGCTGTTTTTT	CASSSGDTGELFF
TRBV4-2	16	TRBJ2-1	-	-	TGTGCCAGCAGCCAAGGAGTCTCGGGCTCCTACAATGAGCAGTTCTTC	CASSQGVSGSYNEQFF
TRBV6-5	15	TRBJ2-3	once	TRBD2	TGTGCCAGCAGTAGAACTAGCGGGGGGCCAAGTACGCAGTATTTT	CASSRTSGGPSTQYF
TRBV6-1	15	TRBJ1-6	few	-	TGTGCCAGCAGTGCGGACACAAAACGGAATTCACCCCTCCACTTT	CASSADTKRNSPLHF
TRBV18	16	TRBJ1-5	-	-	TGTGCCAGCTCCCTTAACTCCCGCGCCCAAAATCAGCCCCAGCATTTT	CASSLNSRAQNQPQHF
TRBV6-1	15	TRBJ1-6	once	TRBD1	TGTGCCAGCAGTGAAGCTGGGGACAGCATCTCACCCCTCCACTTT	CASSEAGDSISPLHF
TRBV11-2	13	TRBJ1-2	few	-	TGTGCCAGCAGCTTTGATGGAGGAGCTGGCTACACCTTC	CASSFDGGAGYTF
TRBV5-6	15	TRBJ2-3	-	TRBD1	TGTGCCAGCAGCTCAGGGACAGGGTGGGGAGATACGCAGTATTTT	CASSSGTGWGDTQYF
TRBV27	15	TRBJ2-2	-	-	TGTGCCAGCAGTTTAACTACTACGAACACCGGGGAGCTGTTTTTT	CASSLTTTNTGELFF
TRBV5-1	15	TRBJ2-1	once	TRBD2	TGCGCCAGCAGCTCGACTAGCCAGCGGGGCAATGAGCAGTTCTTC	CASSSTSQRGNEQFF
TRBV7-3	13	TRBJ1-1	once	-	TGTGCCAGCAGCACTTTACAGGTTACTGAAGCTTTCTTT	CASSTLQVTEAFF
TRBV7-8	12	TRBJ2-7	-	-	TGTGCCAGCAGTCCCGACAGGTACGAGCAGTACTTC	CASSPDRYEQYF
TRBV11-2	15	TRBJ1-1	-	TRBD1	TGTGCCAGCAGCTCCCAGGGGGCCGGGAACACTGAAGCTTTCTTT	CASSSQGAGNTEAFF
TRBV11-2	14	TRBJ1-2	-	-	TGTGCCAGCAGCCCGGGGTTTGTGGATGGAAGCTACACCTTC	CASSPGFVDGSYTF
TRBV6-1	13	TRBJ2-7	-	-	TGTGCCAGCAGATGGCAGGTAGCCTACGAGCAGTACTTC	CASRWQVAYEQYF
TRBV5-1	15	TRBJ2-7	-	-	TGCGCCAGCAGCTTGGCGGGGGGCCCCTCCTACGAGCAGTACTTC	CASSLAGGPSYEQYF
TRBV5-6	12	TRBJ1-2	-	TRBD1	TGTGCCAGCAGCCCGGGACAGGCTGGCTACACCTTC	CASSPGQAGYTF
TRBV7-2	16	TRBJ1-5	-	-	TGTGCCAGCAGCTTGGGAGGGGCCTGGGGGAATCAGCCCCAGCATTTT	CASSLGGAWGNQPQHF
TRBV11-3	15	TRBJ1-2	few	-	TGTGCCAGCAGCCAAGTGGACTCCCTGGTCGCTGGCTACACCTTC	CASSQVDSLVAGYTF
TRBV7-9	15	TRBJ1-4	-	TRBD1	TGTGCCAGCAGCCGTGACAGGGAGGTATATGAAAAACTGTTTTTT	CASSRDREVYEKLFF
TRBV4-1	16	TRBJ2-7	-	-	TGCGCCAGCAGCCAAGTGGCGGCGGTCCTCTCCTACGAGCAGTACTTC	CASSQVAAVLSYEQYF
TRBV7-8	14	TRBJ1-1	-	-	TGTGCCAGCAGCACCAGACAGTCGAACACTGAAGCTTTCTTT	CASSTRQSNTEAFF
TRBV18	16	TRBJ2-3	-	TRBD2	TGTGCCAGCTCACCCATAGCGGGGGGAAGCACAGATACGCAGTATTTT	CASSPIAGGSTDTQYF
TRBV7-3	19	TRBJ2-7	-	TRBD2	TGTGCCAGCAGCCGGGAAACGCGTCTAGGGCTGGGGGGGTCCTACGAGCAGTACTTC	CASSRETRLGLGGSYEQYF
TRBV7-8	17	TRBJ1-2	-	TRBD1	TGTGCCAGCAGCCATGGGACAGAACTTGATGTAGTCTATGGCTACACCTTC	CASSHGTELDVVYGYTF
TRBV7-9	16	TRBJ2-1	-	TRBD2	TGTGCCAGCAGCAGTAGCGGGGGGGCCTGGGGCGATGAGCAGTTCTTC	CASSSSGGAWGDEQFF
TRBV11-2	15	TRBJ1-1	-	-	TGTGCCAGCAGCTCCAAAAGTAAGTCGGACACTGAAGCTTTCTTT	CASSSKSKSDTEAFF
TRBV5-1	13	TRBJ2-7	once	-	TGCGCCAGCAGCTTGCTGGACAGCTACGAGCAGTACTTC	CASSLLDSYEQYF
TRBV7-3	16	TRBJ2-2	-	-	TGTGCCAGCAGCTTAAATGCGTTCGCGAACACCGGGGAGCTGTTTTTT	CASSLNAFANTGELFF
TRBV5-6	16	TRBJ2-7	-	TRBD1	TGTGCCAGCAGCGACGTGCGAGGGACAGGGGGCGTCGAGCAGTACTTC	CASSDVRGTGGVEQYF
TRBV4-2	14	TRBJ1-2	few	-	TGTGCCAGCAGCCCTGGACAGACTAACTATGGCTACACCTTC	CASSPGQTNYGYTF
TRBV4-1	16	TRBJ2-7	-	TRBD2	TGCGCCAGCAGCCCCGGGCGGGCAGCGGGGAGGAACGAGCAGTACTTC	CASSPGRAAGRNEQYF
TRBV12-2	16	TRBJ1-2	-	-	TGTGCAAGTCGCTTTAAAGTTCCAGGGTATCTCTATGGCTACACCTTC	CASRFKVPGYLYGYTF
TRBV19	15	TRBJ2-1	-	TRBD1	TGTGCCAGTAACCCGGACAGGGGGTTCCCTCGTGAGCAGTTCTTC	CASNPDRGFPREQFF
TRBV5-1	17	TRBJ2-2	-	-	TGCGCCAGCACTTTCGGGGGGCCGACATTGAACACCGGGGAGCTGTTTTTT	CASTFGGPTLNTGELFF
TRBV7-9	12	TRBJ1-1	-	TRBD1	TGTGCCGGCAGCCGGGGACAGGGCAATGCTTTCTTT	CAGSRGQGNAFF
TRBV9	16	TRBJ1-4	few	-	TGTGCCAGCAGCGTAGGTCAGAAGACAACTAATGAAAAACTGTTTTTT	CASSVGQKTTNEKLFF
TRBV7-9	14	TRBJ2-7	-	TRBD1	TGTGCCAGCAGCGGCCGGGGACAGGGGTACGAGCAGTACTTC	CASSGRGQGYEQYF
TRBV6-5	13	TRBJ2-7	-	-	TGTGCCAGCAGTTACTCGAGAGGGTACGAGCAGTACTTC	CASSYSRGYEQYF